In this sample, the clone carrying this TCR beta chain turned up many times. Antigen: not known. This sample is drawn from a study of molecular identifiers for immune sequencing clone quantification. Previously described methods and listed TCR primers were employed for the bulk TCR libraries. A single record per CDR3 protein comes from TCRdb applying MiXCR to the PCR reads. The profile covers around 40,000 distinct CDR3 sequences, with about 19% appearing a single time and under 1.4% taken by the ten largest. The study, taken as a whole, reports: Jurkat TCR RNA spiked in from one cell (amid 960,000 or so naive cells) was reportedly detectable. Clonotypes surpassing 20 RNA copies contained over 97% of effector molecules, versus under 1% in naive cells.

Per germline, CDR1 SGHVS and CDR2 FNYEAQ. The ends were cut back, 5 bases at V and 0 bases at J, with 7 bases in the middle. This CDR3 comprises 13 residues. The CD8+CD4-CCR7+CD45RA+ phenotype defined the sorted naive CD8 T cells. The chain joins TRBV7-6 to TRBJ1-1; D remains unclear. The material sequenced was naive CD8+ T cells from blood, with Jurkat cell RNA spiked in. Subset: FACS-sorted CD8+CD4-CCR7+CD45RA+ naive T cells. The sequence came from a human donor in good health. Some libraries in this study had Jurkat cell RNA spiked in. The CDR3 region is CASSPVLNTEAFF. The CDR3 DNA is TGTGCCAGCAGCCCCGTTTTGAACACTGAAGCTTTCTTT. Full variable domain (rest looked up from reference TRBV7-6 and TRBJ1-1): GAGVSQSPRYKVTKRGQDVALRCDPISGHVSLYWYRQALGQGPEFLTYFNYEAQQDKSGLPNDRFSAERPEGSISTLTIQRTEQRDSAMYRCASSPVLNTEAFFGQGTRLTVV.